This T cell receptor beta chain appears in the sequencing data of a study of CD8 T cells in Susac syndrome. CD8+ and CD4+ T cells were negatively isolated; TEMRA cells were FACS-enriched. Trimming pared 4 bases from V and 7 bases from J, leaving 6 bases between. The CDR3 sequence is 10 residues long. Germline assignment: CDR1 SQVTM and CDR2 ANQGSEA. Random hexamers served to reverse transcribe roughly 0.5 to 1 ug RNA. The TCR beta CDR3 was amplified by immunoSEQ multiplex PCR across 54 Vbeta, 13 Jbeta. TCRdb ran MiXCR on the immunoSEQ multiplex PCR reads and lists one entry per CDR3 protein. The sample shows more than 200,000 distinct CDR3 sequences, roughly 90% of them seen only once.

The sample comprised CD8+ T cells from PBMCs. This sequence originates from a human donor with multiple sclerosis. The V gene is TRBV29-1, the J gene TRBJ2-3; a weak D match, TRBD2 (5 bases). CDR3 amino acids: CSVAGNTQYF. For the CDR3, the DNA is TGCAGCGTTGCCGGGAATACGCAGTATTTT.